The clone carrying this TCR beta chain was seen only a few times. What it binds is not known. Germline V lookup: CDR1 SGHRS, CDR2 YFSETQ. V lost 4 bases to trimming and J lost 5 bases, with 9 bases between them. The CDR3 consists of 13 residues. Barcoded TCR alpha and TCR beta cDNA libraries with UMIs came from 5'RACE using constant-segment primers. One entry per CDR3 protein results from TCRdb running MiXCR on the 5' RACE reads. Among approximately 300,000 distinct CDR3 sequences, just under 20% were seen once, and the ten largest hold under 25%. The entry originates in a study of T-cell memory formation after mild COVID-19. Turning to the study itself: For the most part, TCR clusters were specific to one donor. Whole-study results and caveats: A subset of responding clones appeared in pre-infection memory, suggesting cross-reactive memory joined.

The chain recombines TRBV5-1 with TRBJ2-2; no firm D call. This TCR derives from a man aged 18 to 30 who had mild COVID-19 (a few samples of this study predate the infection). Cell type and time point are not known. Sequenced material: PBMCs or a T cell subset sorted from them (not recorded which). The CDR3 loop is CASSTDSTGELFF. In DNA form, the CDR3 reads TGCGCCAGCAGCACTGATTCTACCGGGGAGCTGTTTTTT.